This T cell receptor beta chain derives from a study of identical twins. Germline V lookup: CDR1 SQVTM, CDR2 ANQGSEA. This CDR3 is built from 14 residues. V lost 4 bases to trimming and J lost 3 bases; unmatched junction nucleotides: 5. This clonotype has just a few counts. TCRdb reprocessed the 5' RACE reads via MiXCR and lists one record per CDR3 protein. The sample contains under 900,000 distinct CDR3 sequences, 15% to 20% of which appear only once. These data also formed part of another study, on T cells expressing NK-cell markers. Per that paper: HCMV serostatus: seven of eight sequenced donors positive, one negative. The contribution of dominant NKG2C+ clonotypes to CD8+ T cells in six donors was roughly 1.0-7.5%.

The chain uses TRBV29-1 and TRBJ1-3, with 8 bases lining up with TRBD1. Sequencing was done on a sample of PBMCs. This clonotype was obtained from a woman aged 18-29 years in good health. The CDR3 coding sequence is TGCAGCGTTGTCGGGACAGGCGGTGGAAACACCATATATTTT. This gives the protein CSVVGTGGGNTIYF.